This TCR beta chain was profiled in a study of blood T cells in healthy people across ages. V lost 5 bases to trimming and J lost 2 bases, with 10 bases between them. The CDR3 runs to 12 residues. In germline, CDR1 is DFQATT, CDR2 SNEGSKA (reference sequence). There were healthy Caucasian individuals from Russia, aged roughly 6 to 100, serving as donors. Sample-barcoded 5' priming and a J-beta primer mix drove a second PCR of about 7 to 11 cycles. TCRdb re-called the 5' RACE reads with MiXCR, one entry per CDR3 protein. Of 650,000 to 1,000,000 distinct CDR3 sequences listed, 35% to 40% were seen once; the top ten hold around 13%.

V is TRBV20-1 and J is TRBJ2-7; D remains unclear. Specimen: blood. The receptor was derived from a man aged 18 to 35 in good health. DNA of the CDR3: TGCAGTGCTGGCGGTACCGCCTACGAGCAGTACTTC. Protein: CSAGGTAYEQYF.